Listed here is a single TCR beta chain. Participant-reported clinical history was the basis for cohort assignment. In Cohort 3, a recovered donor had either two negative PCRs, clearance, or symptom resolution. The data are from a study of blood T cell repertoires in COVID-19. Looking at the study overall: Some COVID-19 samples were acute and others convalescent; all came from the United States, Italy and Spain.

Authors' methods: Reference gene primer amplification gave nucleated cell count estimates. Generated by immunoSEQ multiplex PCR, the TCRdb table keeps only in-frame clones and is missing some. V and J calls and clone size are copied from that table; D and trimming were computed from the DNA. This sample has a few hundred thousand clones, with approximately 86% found just once. The CDR3 totals 15 residues. The ends were cut back, 3 bases at V and 1 base at J, with 13 bases in the middle. The germline V gene encodes CDR1 SGDLS and CDR2 YYNGEE. The sample comprised PBMCs or T cells enriched from blood (not recorded which). The chain employs TRBV9 and TRBJ1-1, with D maybe TRBD1 (6 bases). The TCR comes from a woman between 18 and 29 years old who had recovered from COVID-19. The CDR3 protein is CASSAAGTPNTEAFF. In DNA, the CDR3 is TGTGCCAGCAGCGCTGCCGGGACACCGAACACTGAAGCTTTCTTT. Complete variable domain (other parts from reference TRBV9 and TRBJ1-1): DSGVTQTPKHLITATGQRVTLRCSPRSGDLSVYWYQQSLDQGLQFLIQYYNGEERAKGNILERFSAQQFPDLHSELNLSSLELGDSALYFCASSAAGTPNTEAFFGQGTRLTVV.